One and the same sample provided the 21 T cell receptor beta chains below, sequenced in a study of blood T cell repertoires in COVID-19. Profiling relied on immunoSEQ multiplex PCR, and the TCRdb table lists in-frame clones only, not all of them. The sample has 310,000 or so clones; about nine tenths are singletons. Sequences were obtained from PBMCs or T cells enriched from blood (not recorded which). Receptors originate from a woman aged 18 to 35 who had recovered from COVID-19.

The V call is TRBV7-2, the J call TRBJ2-3, with D possibly being TRBD2 (5 bases). The V gene lost 2 bases and the J gene lost 3 bases, with 9 bases spanning the gap. CDR1 and CDR2 (germline): SGHTA, FQGNSA. The CDR3 runs to 14 residues. The CDR3 DNA follows: TGTGCCAGCAGCTTAACGCTAGCTACAGATACGCAGTATTTT. This gives the protein CASSLTLATDTQYF.

The CDR3 DNA follows: TGCAGTGCTAATAGTAACTATGGCTACACCTTC. Its protein is CSANSNYGYTF. The rearrangement uses TRBV20-1 and TRBJ1-2; D is unclear. Trimming pared 4 bases from V and 1 base from J, leaving 4 bases between. This CDR3 has 11 residues. Looked up from germline, CDR1 is DFQATT and CDR2 is SNEGSKA (reference sequence).

This clone appeared a single time. V gene TRBV19 combines with J gene TRBJ2-2; 7 nucleotides line up with TRBD1. The CDR3 is 14 amino acids. V lost 8 bases to trimming and J lost 4 bases; unmatched junction nucleotides: 7. Germline loops: CDR1 LNHDA, CDR2 SQIVND (reference sequence). Here the CDR3 reads CASHRDRGTGELFF. Here the CDR3 DNA reads TGTGCCAGTCACCGGGACAGAGGCACCGGGGAGCTGTTTTTT.

This chain connects TRBV28 to TRBJ1-4; 9 bases are a match to TRBD1. V lost 4 bases, J lost 2 bases, and 5 bases stayed unmatched. In germline, CDR1 is MDHEN, CDR2 SYDVKM. This CDR3 region has 16 residues. CDR3: CASSSNRGRTNEKLFF. CDR3 sequence (DNA): TGTGCCAGCAGTTCCAACAGGGGGCGGACTAATGAAAAACTGTTTTTT.

On this clone: Other DNA sequences of this sample code for an identical CDR3. J is TRBJ1-2 and V is TRBV11-2; tentatively, D is TRBD1 (6 bases). The CDR3 extends over 13 amino acids. Germline CDR1 and CDR2: SGHAT and FQNNGV. Between the trimmed V and J ends, which lost 3 bases and 6 bases, there was a span of 11 bases. CDR3 bases: TGTGCCAGCAGCTTGGCGGGGGCGGATGGCTACACCTTC. Translating it yields CASSLAGADGYTF.

The rearrangement links TRBV19 to TRBJ2-7; the D is unclear. Trimming pared 4 bases from V and 2 bases from J, leaving 3 bases between. CDR3 size: 11 residues. The V gene's germline CDR1 is LNHDA and CDR2 SQIVND (reference sequence). CDR3 nucleotides: TGTGCCAGTAGTACCACCTACGAGCAGTACTTC. Translated, it gives CASSTTYEQYF.

The rearrangement links TRBV7-3 to TRBJ1-1; D is possibly TRBD1 (6 bases). This CDR3 is 13 amino acids long. Germline loops: CDR1 SGHTA, CDR2 FQGTGA. Trimming took off 4 bases at V and 4 bases at J, with 10 bases between the two ends. CDR3 bases: TGTGCCAGCAGCTCAAACAGGGCCACTGAAGCTTTCTTT. As protein: CASSSNRATEAFF. The whole variable domain, filled in from reference TRBV7-3 and TRBJ1-1, reads GAGVSQTPSNKVTEKGKYVELRCDPISGHTALYWYRQSLGQGPEFLIYFQGTGAADDSGLPNDRFFAVRPEGSVSTLKIQRTERGDSAVYLCASSSNRATEAFFGQGTRLTVV.

This chain links TRBV5-1 with TRBJ1-1; D ambiguous. Between the trimmed V and J ends, which lost 0 bases and 0 bases, there was a span of 18 bases. The germline gives CDR1 SGHRS, CDR2 YFSETQ. CDR3 length equals 18 residues. CDR3 nucleotides: TGCGCCAGCAGCTTGGAGCCACCCGCCGGCAGGATGAACACTGAAGCTTTCTTT. Translating it yields CASSLEPPAGRMNTEAFF.

This sequence joins TRBV30 and TRBJ1-2; 8 bases are shared with TRBD1. The CDR3 is 13 amino acids. Germline CDR1 reads GTSNPN; CDR2 reads SVGIG (reference sequence). After removal of 3 bases from V and 6 bases from J, the junction contained 6 bases not matched to a gene. The CDR3 coding sequence is TGTGCCTGGAGGGGCAGGGGGCAGGATGGCTACACCTTC. Translated: CAWRGRGQDGYTF.

The CDR3 region has the DNA TGTGCCAGCAGCTTTGAAAACAGGGGACTCTACACCTTC. It encodes CASSFENRGLYTF. This chain links TRBV11-2 with TRBJ1-2; 7 bases fit TRBD1. V lost 3 bases and J lost 10; bases outside the gene matches: 8. Germline V gene lookup returns CDR1 SGHAT and CDR2 FQNNGV. The CDR3 has 13 residues.

The rearrangement uses TRBV7-2 and TRBJ2-7; 8 bases are a match to TRBD2. Trimming took 0 bases from V and 7 from J; bases not matched to a gene: 8. There are 15 residues in the CDR3. Per the germline V gene, CDR1 is SGHTA and CDR2 is FQGNSA. CDR3 region: CASSLAKRGWGEQYF. Written as DNA, the CDR3 is TGTGCCAGCAGCTTAGCGAAGCGGGGGTGGGGGGAGCAGTACTTC.

The chain combines TRBV30 with TRBJ2-3; the D gene is possibly TRBD1 (6 bases). Per the germline V gene, CDR1 is GTSNPN and CDR2 is SVGIG (reference sequence). Between the trimmed V and J ends, which lost 0 bases and 5 bases, there was a span of 15 bases. The length of the CDR3 is 15 residues. The CDR3 sequence: CAWSVLRGGRDTQYF. In DNA, the CDR3 is TGTGCCTGGAGTGTATTACGAGGGGGAAGAGATACGCAGTATTTT.

The chain carries TRBV30 and TRBJ1-5; 7 bases align to TRBD1. V was clipped by 1 base and J by 3 bases; unmatched bases: 3. Germline loops: CDR1 GTSNPN, CDR2 SVGIG (reference sequence). The CDR3 is made up of 14 amino acids. CDR3 amino acids: CAWSGQGINQPQHF. The CDR3 DNA is TGTGCCTGGAGTGGACAGGGAATCAATCAGCCCCAGCATTTT.

This chain links TRBV19 with TRBJ1-2; 10 bases agree with TRBD1. Germline-derived CDR1 and CDR2 are LNHDA and SQIVND (reference sequence). The CDR3 totals 14 residues. The junction had 5 bases not matched to a gene; V was cut back by 5 bases and J by 5 bases. The CDR3 spells CASSAGTGEYGYTF. CDR3 sequence (DNA): TGTGCCAGTAGTGCCGGGACAGGGGAGTATGGCTACACCTTC.

V usage is TRBV27 and J usage is TRBJ1-2, with D perhaps matching TRBD1 (5 bases). Trimming removed 2 bases from V and 0 bases from J, with 13 bases in between. Germline-derived CDR1 and CDR2 are MNHEY and SMNVEV (reference sequence). The CDR3 totals 16 residues. The CDR3 region is CASSLRGTHSNYGYTF. Written as DNA, the CDR3 is TGTGCCAGCAGTTTAAGGGGAACGCATTCTAACTATGGCTACACCTTC.

This chain links TRBV29-1 with TRBJ1-1; D is possibly TRBD1 (5 bases). This CDR3 spans 13 amino acids. V gave up 4 bases and J gave up 3 bases, with 12 bases separating them. CDR1 SQVTM and CDR2 ANQGSEA come from the germline V gene. The CDR3 nucleotides are TGCAGCGTTGCTACAGGTCGACACACTGAAGCTTTCTTT. This translates into CSVATGRHTEAFF.

This chain connects TRBV13 to TRBJ2-1; the D is unclear. Trimming pared 2 bases from V and 0 bases from J, leaving 5 bases between. The CDR3 is made up of 14 amino acids. CDR1 and CDR2 (germline): PRHDT, FYEKMQ (reference sequence). CDR3 region: CASSLPSSYNEQFF. In DNA form, the CDR3 reads TGTGCCAGCAGCTTACCGAGCTCCTACAATGAGCAGTTCTTC.

This chain joins TRBV6-5 and TRBJ1-5; D remains ambiguous. From germline, CDR1 is MNHEY and CDR2 SVGAGI. The CDR3 is made up of 16 amino acids. V lost 4 bases and J lost 6, with 19 bases in between. Here the CDR3 DNA reads TGTGCCAGCAGTTCCTTATACGACCACGGGGTTCAGCCCCAGCATTTT. Translated: CASSSLYDHGVQPQHF.

The chain uses TRBV6-2 or TRBV6-3 and TRBJ1-2; the D is unclear. From germline, CDR1 is MNHEY and CDR2 SVGEGT. Trimming pared 4 bases from V and 5 bases from J, leaving 5 bases between. CDR3 length equals 11 residues. CDR3 residues: CASSLRYGYTF. CDR3 coding DNA: TGTGCCAGCAGTTTGAGGTATGGCTACACCTTC.

This sequence joins TRBV24-1 and TRBJ2-3; 12 bases align to TRBD2. The V gene's germline CDR1 is KGHDR and CDR2 SFDVKD. The length of the CDR3 is 17 residues. V dropped 3 bases and J dropped 2; count of bases not matched to a gene: 5. The CDR3 DNA reads as TGTGCCACCAGTGATCCGTGGACTAGCGGGATCACAGATACGCAGTATTTT. Protein sequence: CATSDPWTSGITDTQYF.

The rearrangement links TRBV3-1 (or the pseudogene TRBV3-2) to TRBJ1-1; unclear D gene. V was clipped by 1 base and J by 8 bases, with 5 bases between them. Germline V CDR1 and CDR2: LGHDT, YNNKEL (reference sequence). This CDR3 has 11 residues. CDR3 in amino acids: CASSQAREAFF. For the CDR3, the DNA is TGTGCCAGCAGCCAAGCGAGGGAAGCTTTCTTT.